Each of the 5 T cell receptor beta chains below was sequenced from the same sample in a study of low-dose radiotherapy and immunotherapy resistance in tumors. The time point: before trial treatment. Primers used for first-strand cDNA, a TRAV- and TRBV-specific set, covered both alpha and beta chains. The PCR that amplified TCRs ran for around 21 cycles, relying on a constant-region primer and a V-primer adapter. TCRdb re-derived calls from the reads in MiXCR, one entry per CDR3 protein. There are more than 50,000 distinct CDR3 sequences in the sample; around 27% occur only once, and about 6.6% lies in the top ten. The material sequenced was PBMCs, taken before treatment. Receptor source: a male donor with rectosigmoid adenocarcinoma.

This clonotype was seen more than once but under ten times. A far larger clone is just one base off, so this is likely a read error. This chain joins TRBV6-2 or TRBV6-3 and TRBJ2-1; 7 bases align to TRBD2. The CDR3 is 16 residues long. The germline gives CDR1 MNHEY, CDR2 SVGEGT. With 5 bases clipped from V and 10 bases from J, the junction kept 17 bases outside the gene matches. The CDR3 sequence is CASSALAEMEVYEQFF. In DNA, the CDR3 is TGTGCCAGCAGTGCCCTAGCGGAGATGGAGGTCTACGAGCAGTTCTTC.

This clonotype was detected many times. The CDR3: CASSQRGRSEGFNEQFF. CDR3 in DNA: TGCGCCAGCAGCCAGAGGGGACGGTCTGAGGGCTTCAATGAGCAGTTCTTC. This chain connects TRBV4-1 to TRBJ2-1; D tentatively reads TRBD1 or TRBD2 (5 bases each). Germline values: CDR1 MGHRA, CDR2 YSYEKL. The V end was cut by 3 bases, the J end by 6 bases, with 21 bases between. The CDR3 consists of 17 residues.

This clonotype has at least ten counts. This chain connects TRBV12-3 or TRBV12-4 to TRBJ2-4; 7 bases match TRBD2. The CDR3 loop spans 19 amino acids. The J segment lost 0 bases and the V segment lost 1 base, leaving 12 bases of the junction unmatched. The CDR3 coding sequence is TGTGCCAGCAGTTTAGGGGTGCTAGCGGATACAATAGCCAAAAACATTCAGTACTTC. It yields the protein CASSLGVLADTIAKNIQYF.

This clonotype was seen ten or more times. The DNA for the CDR3 is TGCAGCGTTGAGGACAGGGTAACGGATACGCAGTATTTT. Residues: CSVEDRVTDTQYF. The rearrangement joins TRBV29-1 to TRBJ2-3, with 8 bases aligning to TRBD1. The CDR3 length is 13 residues. Germline V gene sequence: CDR1 SQVTM, CDR2 ANQGSEA. V trimming: 3 bases; J trimming: 6 bases; junction bases outside the gene matches: 5.

This clonotype is medium-sized by share. As DNA, the CDR3 is TGTGCCAGCAGCGTAGAGGGCAGTAGCAATCAGCCCCAGCATTTT. Protein sequence: CASSVEGSSNQPQHF. The chain carries TRBV9 and TRBJ1-5; D is ambiguous. V was shortened by 0 bases and J by 0 bases, with 7 bases between the two germline ends. Per the germline V gene, CDR1 is SGDLS and CDR2 is YYNGEE. The CDR3 totals 15 residues.